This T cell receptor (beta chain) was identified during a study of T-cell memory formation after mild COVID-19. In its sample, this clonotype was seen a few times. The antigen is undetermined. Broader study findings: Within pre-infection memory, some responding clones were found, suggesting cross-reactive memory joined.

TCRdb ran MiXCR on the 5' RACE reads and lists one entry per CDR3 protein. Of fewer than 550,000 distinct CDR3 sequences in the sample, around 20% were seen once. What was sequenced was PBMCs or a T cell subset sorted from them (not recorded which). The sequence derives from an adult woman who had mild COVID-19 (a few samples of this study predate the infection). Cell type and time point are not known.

Here the CDR3 DNA reads TGTGCCAGCACTTTGGCTAGCGGGAATAGCGAGCAGTACTTC. This encodes CASTLASGNSEQYF. This chain uses TRBV3-1 with TRBJ2-7; the match to TRBD2 covers 9 bases. Germline V lookup: CDR1 LGHDT, CDR2 YNNKEL (reference sequence). The CDR3 sequence is 14 residues long. The V and J ends lost 7 bases and 6 bases, in that order; junction bases with no gene match: 10.